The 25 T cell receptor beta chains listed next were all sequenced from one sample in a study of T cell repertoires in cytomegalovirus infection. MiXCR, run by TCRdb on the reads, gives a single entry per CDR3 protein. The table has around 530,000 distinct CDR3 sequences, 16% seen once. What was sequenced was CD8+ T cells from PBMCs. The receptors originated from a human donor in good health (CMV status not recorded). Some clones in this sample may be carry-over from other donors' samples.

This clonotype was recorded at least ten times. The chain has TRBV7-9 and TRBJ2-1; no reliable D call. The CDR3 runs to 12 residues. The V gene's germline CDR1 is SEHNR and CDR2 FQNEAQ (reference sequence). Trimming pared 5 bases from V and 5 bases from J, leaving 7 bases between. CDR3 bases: TGTGCCAGCAGCACAAAGGACAATGAGCAGTTCTTC. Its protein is CASSTKDNEQFF.

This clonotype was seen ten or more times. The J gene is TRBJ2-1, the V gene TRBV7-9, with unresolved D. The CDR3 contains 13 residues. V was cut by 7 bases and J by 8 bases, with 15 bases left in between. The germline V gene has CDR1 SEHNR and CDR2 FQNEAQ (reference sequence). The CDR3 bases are TGTGCCAGCACATCCCCCTTGGGGTATGAGCAGTTCTTC. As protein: CASTSPLGYEQFF.

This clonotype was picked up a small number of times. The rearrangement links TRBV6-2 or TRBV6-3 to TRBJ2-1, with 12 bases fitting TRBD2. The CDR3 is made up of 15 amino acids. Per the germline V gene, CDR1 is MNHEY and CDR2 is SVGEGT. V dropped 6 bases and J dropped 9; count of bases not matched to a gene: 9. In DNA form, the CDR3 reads TGTGCCAGCAGAGCCGAACTAGCGGGGGGTTCTGAGCAGTTCTTC. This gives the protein CASRAELAGGSEQFF.

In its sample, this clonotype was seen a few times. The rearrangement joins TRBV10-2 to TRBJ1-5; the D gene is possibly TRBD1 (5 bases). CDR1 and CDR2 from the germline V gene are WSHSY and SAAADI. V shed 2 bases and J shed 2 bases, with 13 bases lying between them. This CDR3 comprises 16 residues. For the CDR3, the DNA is TGCGCCAGCAGTGAGAATCAGGGTGGGGGCAATCAGCCCCAGCATTTT. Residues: CASSENQGGGNQPQHF.

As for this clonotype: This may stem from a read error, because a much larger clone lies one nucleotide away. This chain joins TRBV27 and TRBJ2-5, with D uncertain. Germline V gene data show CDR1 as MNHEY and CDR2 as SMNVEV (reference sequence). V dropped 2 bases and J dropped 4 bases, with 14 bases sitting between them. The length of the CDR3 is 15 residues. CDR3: CASSLSRSYRETQYF. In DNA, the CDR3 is TGTGCCAGCAGTTTAAGCCGTTCGTACCGAGAGACCCAGTACTTC.

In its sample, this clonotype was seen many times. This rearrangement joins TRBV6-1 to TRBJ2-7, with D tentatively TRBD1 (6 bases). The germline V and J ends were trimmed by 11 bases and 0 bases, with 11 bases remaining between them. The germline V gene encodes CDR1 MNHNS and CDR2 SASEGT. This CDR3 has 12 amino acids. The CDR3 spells CALYRVSYEQYF. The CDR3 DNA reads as TGTGCCCTATACAGGGTCTCCTACGAGCAGTACTTC.

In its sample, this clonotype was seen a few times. This chain's CDR3 is CAVKEGAGNQPQHF. CDR3 bases: TGCGCCGTGAAGGAAGGGGCCGGCAATCAGCCCCAGCATTTT. V and J are TRBV10-2 and TRBJ1-5; tentative D call: TRBD1 (5 bases). Germline values: CDR1 WSHSY, CDR2 SAAADI. The CDR3 contains 14 residues. Trimming shortened V by 11 bases and J by 2 bases, and 16 bases separated the two germline ends.

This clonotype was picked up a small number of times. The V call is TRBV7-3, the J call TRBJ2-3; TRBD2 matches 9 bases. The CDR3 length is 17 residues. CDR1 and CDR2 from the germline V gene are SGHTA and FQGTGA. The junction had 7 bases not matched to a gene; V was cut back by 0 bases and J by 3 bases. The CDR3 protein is CASSLTVSGSITDTQYF. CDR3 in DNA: TGTGCCAGCAGCTTAACAGTTAGCGGGAGTATTACAGATACGCAGTATTTT.

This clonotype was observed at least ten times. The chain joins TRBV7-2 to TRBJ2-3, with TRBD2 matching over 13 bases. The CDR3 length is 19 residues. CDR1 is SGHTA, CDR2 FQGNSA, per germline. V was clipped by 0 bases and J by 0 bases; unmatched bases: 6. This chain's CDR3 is CASSLATSGGSFSTDTQYF. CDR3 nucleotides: TGTGCCAGCAGCTTAGCGACTAGCGGGGGGTCCTTTAGCACAGATACGCAGTATTTT.

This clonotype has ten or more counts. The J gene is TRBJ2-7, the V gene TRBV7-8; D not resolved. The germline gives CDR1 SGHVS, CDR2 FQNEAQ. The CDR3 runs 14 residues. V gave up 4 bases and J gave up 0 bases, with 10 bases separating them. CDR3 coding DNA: TGTGCCAGCAGCTCGGACCCAGACTCCTACGAGCAGTACTTC. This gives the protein CASSSDPDSYEQYF.

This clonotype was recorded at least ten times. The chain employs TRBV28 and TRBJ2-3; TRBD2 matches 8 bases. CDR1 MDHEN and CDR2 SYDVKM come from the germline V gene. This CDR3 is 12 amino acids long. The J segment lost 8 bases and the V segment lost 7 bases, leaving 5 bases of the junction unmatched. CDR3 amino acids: CASNTGTSTQYF. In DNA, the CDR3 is TGTGCCAGCAATACCGGGACTAGTACGCAGTATTTT.

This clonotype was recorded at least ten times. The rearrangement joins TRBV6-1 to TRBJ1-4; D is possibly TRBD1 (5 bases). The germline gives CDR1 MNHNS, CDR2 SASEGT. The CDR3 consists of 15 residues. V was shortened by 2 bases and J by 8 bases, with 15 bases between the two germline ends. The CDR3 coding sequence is TGTGCCAGCAGTGAACGAGTCAGGGTTGGGGAAAAACTGTTTTTT. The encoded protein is CASSERVRVGEKLFF.

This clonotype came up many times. The CDR3 spells CASSQDYDSGANVLTF. CDR3 DNA sequence: TGCGCCAGCAGCCAAGATTATGACTCTGGGGCCAACGTCCTGACTTTC. The chain links TRBV4-1 to TRBJ2-6; no reliable D call. From germline, CDR1 is MGHRA and CDR2 YSYEKL. The CDR3 is made up of 16 amino acids. V lost 0 bases and J lost 0, with 6 bases in between.

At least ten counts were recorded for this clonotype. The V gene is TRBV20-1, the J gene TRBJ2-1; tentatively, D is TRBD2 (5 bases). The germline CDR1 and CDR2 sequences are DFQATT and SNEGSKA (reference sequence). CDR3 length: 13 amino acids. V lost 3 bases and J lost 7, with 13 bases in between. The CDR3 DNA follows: TGCAGTGCTAGCCCACTAGACTTGAATGAGCAGTTCTTC. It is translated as CSASPLDLNEQFF.

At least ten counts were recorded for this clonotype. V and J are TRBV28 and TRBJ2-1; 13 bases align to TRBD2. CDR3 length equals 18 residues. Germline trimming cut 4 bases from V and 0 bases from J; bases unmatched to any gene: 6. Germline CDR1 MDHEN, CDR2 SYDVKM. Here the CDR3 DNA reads TGTGCCAGCAGTTCAACACTAGCGGGAGGGCCCTCCTACAATGAGCAGTTCTTC. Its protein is CASSSTLAGGPSYNEQFF.

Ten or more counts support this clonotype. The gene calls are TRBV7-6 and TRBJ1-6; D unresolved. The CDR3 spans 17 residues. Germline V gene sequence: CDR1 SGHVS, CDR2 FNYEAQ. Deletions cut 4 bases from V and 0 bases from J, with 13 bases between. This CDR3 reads CASSSASTGSYNSPLHF. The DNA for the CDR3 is TGTGCCAGCAGCTCGGCGTCGACGGGCTCCTATAATTCACCCCTCCACTTT.

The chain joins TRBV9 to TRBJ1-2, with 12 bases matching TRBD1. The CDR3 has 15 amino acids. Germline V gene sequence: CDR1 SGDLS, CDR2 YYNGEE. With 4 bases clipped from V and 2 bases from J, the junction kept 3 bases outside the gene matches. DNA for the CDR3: TGTGCCAGCAGCAAGGGACAGGGGGCGAACTATGGCTACACCTTC. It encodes CASSKGQGANYGYTF.

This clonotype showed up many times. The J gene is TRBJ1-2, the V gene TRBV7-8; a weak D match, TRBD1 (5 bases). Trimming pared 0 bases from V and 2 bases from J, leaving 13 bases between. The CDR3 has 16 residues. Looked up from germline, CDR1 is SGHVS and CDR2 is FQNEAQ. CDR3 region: CASSLAGVGENYGYTF. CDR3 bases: TGTGCCAGCAGCTTAGCTGGCGTGGGGGAGAACTATGGCTACACCTTC. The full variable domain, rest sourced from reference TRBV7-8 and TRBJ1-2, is GAGVSQSPRYKVAKRGQDVALRCDPISGHVSLFWYQQALGQGPEFLTYFQNEAQLDKSGLPSDRFFAERPEGSVSTLKIQRTQQEDSAVYLCASSLAGVGENYGYTFGSGTRLTVV.

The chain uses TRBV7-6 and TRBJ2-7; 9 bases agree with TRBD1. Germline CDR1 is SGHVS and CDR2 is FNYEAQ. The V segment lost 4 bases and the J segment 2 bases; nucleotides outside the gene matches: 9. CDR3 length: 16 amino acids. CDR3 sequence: CASSSSPGQGTYEQYF. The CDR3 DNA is TGTGCCAGCAGCTCATCCCCGGGACAGGGTACCTACGAGCAGTACTTC.

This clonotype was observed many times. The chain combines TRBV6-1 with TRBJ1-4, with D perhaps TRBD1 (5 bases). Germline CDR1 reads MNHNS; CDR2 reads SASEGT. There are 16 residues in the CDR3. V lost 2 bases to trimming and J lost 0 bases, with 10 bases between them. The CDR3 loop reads CASSESRVATNEKLFF. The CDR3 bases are TGTGCCAGCAGTGAATCCAGGGTTGCAACTAATGAAAAACTGTTTTTT.

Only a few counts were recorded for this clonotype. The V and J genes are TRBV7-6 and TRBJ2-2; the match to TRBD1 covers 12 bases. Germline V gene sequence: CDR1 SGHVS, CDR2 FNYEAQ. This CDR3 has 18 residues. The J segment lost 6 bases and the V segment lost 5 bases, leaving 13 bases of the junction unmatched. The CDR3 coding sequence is TGTGCCAGCAGCCCCGGGACAGGGGGCTCCATTATCCCCGGGGAGCTGTTTTTT. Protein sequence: CASSPGTGGSIIPGELFF.

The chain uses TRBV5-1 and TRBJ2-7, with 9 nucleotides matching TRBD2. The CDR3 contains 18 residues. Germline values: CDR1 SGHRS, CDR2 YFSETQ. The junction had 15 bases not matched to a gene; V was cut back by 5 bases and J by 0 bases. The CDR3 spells CASSFRRGSGGLSYEQYF. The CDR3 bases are TGCGCCAGCAGTTTCCGACGGGGTAGCGGGGGACTCTCCTACGAGCAGTACTTC.

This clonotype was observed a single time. CDR3: CASWTSGGSYEQYF. The CDR3 region has the DNA TGTGCCTCCTGGACTAGCGGGGGCTCCTACGAGCAGTACTTC. V usage is TRBV27 and J usage is TRBJ2-7; 13 bases are shared with TRBD2. This CDR3 comprises 14 residues. Germline CDR1 and CDR2: MNHEY and SMNVEV (reference sequence). The ends lost 11 bases at V and 0 bases at J; junction bases unmatched: 4.

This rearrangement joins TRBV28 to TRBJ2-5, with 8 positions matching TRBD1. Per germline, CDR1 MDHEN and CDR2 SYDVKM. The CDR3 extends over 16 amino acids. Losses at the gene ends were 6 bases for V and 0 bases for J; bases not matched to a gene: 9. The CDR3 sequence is CASSSLMDRDQETQYF. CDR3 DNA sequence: TGTGCCAGCAGCTCTCTTATGGACAGGGACCAAGAGACCCAGTACTTC.

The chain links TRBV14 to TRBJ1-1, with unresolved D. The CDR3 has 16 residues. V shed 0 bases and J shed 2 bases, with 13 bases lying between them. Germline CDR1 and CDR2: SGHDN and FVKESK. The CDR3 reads CASSQDDLGSNTEAFF. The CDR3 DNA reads TGTGCCAGCAGCCAAGATGATCTGGGCTCTAACACTGAAGCTTTCTTT.